The clone carrying this T cell receptor (beta chain) was recorded a few times. The data originate from a study of CD8+CD57+ T cells in acquired aplastic anemia. At the level of the study: Sorted CD4+ and CD8+ cells yielded DNA averaging approximately 3 ug.

Both TCR beta VDJ combination and CDR3 sequence profiling were carried out. Genomic DNA was the template for this profiling. TCRdb re-analysed the reads in MiXCR, keeping a single row per CDR3 protein. The sample lists around 140,000 distinct CDR3 sequences, around two fifths occurring once. The germline CDR1 and CDR2 sequences are SNHLY and FYNNEI. The CDR3 loop spans 13 amino acids. V shed 8 bases and J shed 7 bases, with 12 bases lying between them. What was sequenced was sorted CD4+, CD8+, or CD8+CD57+ T cells (not recorded which) from PBMCs. This TCR derives from a human donor in good health, serving as a control. The chain is built from TRBV2 and TRBJ1-6; D is possibly TRBD1 (6 bases). The CDR3 DNA sequence: TGTGCCAGCGGAGGGCAGGGGAATTCACCCCTCCACTTT. Amino acids: CASGGQGNSPLHF. Full variable domain (rest looked up from reference TRBV2 and TRBJ1-6): EPEVTQTPSHQVTQMGQEVILRCVPISNHLYFYWYRQILGQKVEFLVSFYNNEISEKSEIFDDQFSVERPDGSNFTLKIRSTKLEDSAMYFCASGGQGNSPLHFGNGTRLTVT.